This T cell receptor beta chain is drawn from a study of control samples from healthy donors and cancer patients. J was trimmed by 1 base and V by 2 bases; bases with no gene match: 5. Germline CDR1 and CDR2: SGHRS and YFSETQ. The CDR3 runs 16 residues. Measured with immunoSEQ multiplex PCR; TCRdb has only the in-frame clones, and not every one. Among about 410,000 clones listed, approximately 92% were seen once. The origin of this receptor is a man in his forties or fifties with head and neck cancer. Material: PBMCs. The chain is built from TRBV5-1 and TRBJ2-7; 11 bases are a match to TRBD2. The CDR3 region has the DNA TGCGCCAGCAGCTTCTTAATAGCGGGAGGGTCCTACGAGCAGTACTTC. This encodes CASSFLIAGGSYEQYF.